The T cell receptor beta chain under discussion was sequenced for a study of blood T cells in healthy people across ages (dated by TCRdb to 2015 to 2017). Background for the entire study: Template switching captured roughly one uniquely barcoded TCR beta cDNA molecule per two T cells in model experiments. To track age-related changes in TCR beta repertoire diversity, the study relied on deep sequencing normalized with unique cDNA molecular identifiers. Donors were grouped into four age groups: young (average 16 years), middle-aged (around 39), aged (about 60) and long-lived (approximately 81). The study analyzed two additional independent replicas of 1 million unique cDNA reads from the same blood draw for two donors, one aged 18 to 29 and one aged 80 or older.

Library preparation was by 5' RACE. These reads were obtained on an Illumina HiSeq 2500. The second PCR ran for about 7 to 11 cycles and used a J-beta primer mix along with a sample-barcoded 5' primer. Each TCR beta cDNA molecule received a unique molecular identifier from a template-switch 5' adaptor carrying 12 random nucleotides. Each sample yielded at least 2.5 million CDR3-containing paired-end reads. The Mint cDNA synthesis kit, primed by a TRBC-specific oligonucleotide, was used to synthesize first-strand cDNA from all RNA. Following uracil-DNA glycosylase treatment, all cDNA underwent a first 18-cycle PCR with the universal primers M1SS and BC2_uni_R. The paper's data handling went like this. For normalization, 1 million high-quality reads, each with a distinct molecular identifier, were randomly selected from each sample. Reads sharing molecular identifiers were discarded rather than binned into consensus sequences. MiTCR, with a Q25 quality threshold and the strictest error-elimination algorithm, was used for CDR3 identification, clonotype clustering and error correction. A nonparametric unseen species model with Euler transformation was used to estimate a lower bound on total TCR beta diversity. TCRdb itself trimmed the public reads at Q25 with fastp, ran MiXCR and retained productive beta chains. A single entry per CDR3 protein holds the most common genes and DNA from its merged rows. TCRdb, rather than the study authors, made the V and J calls. Recorded for this sample are 780,000 or so distinct CDR3 sequences; around 25% of them occurred a single time. The ten most abundant clones make up around 3.6% of the sample.

Reading from cysteine to phenylalanine, the CDR3 counts 12 amino acids. Only the CDR3 DNA stays, 36 bases, in frame from base 1. V is cut by 7 bases and J by 6 bases, and the space between the germline ends is 15 bases. Via the germline V gene, CDR1 is SQVTM and CDR2 ANQGSEA. With respect to this clonotype: Its antigen target is currently unknown. Base-call qualities are not available, and no considerably larger clone is one nucleotide away.

The approximately 39 donors, aged roughly 6 to 95 years, were systemically healthy Caucasian individuals from Russia. Each donor gave roughly 9 milliliters of peripheral blood, drawn into EDTA-treated Vacutainer tubes. Ficoll-Paque density-gradient centrifugation was used to isolate PBMCs, with at least 6.5 million per sample. Total RNA was extracted from PBMCs with Trizol reagent, with at least 6 micrograms obtained per sample. For every donor, flow cytometry on a PBMC aliquot measured the percentage of naive CD45RAhigh/CD27high T cells. What the authors observed across the whole study: Compared with the aged group, the long-lived group had more naive CD4+ T cells, fewer expanded clones and increased TCR diversity, a pattern suggesting age selection. Estimates of total diversity based on one million sequenced T cells were regarded as lower bounds and as underestimates. As age increased, observed TCR beta diversity per million T cells dropped in a roughly linear way, and a significant reduction was already evident by age 40. Conclusive comparison of naive and antigen-experienced compartments was prevented by the profiling of bulk unsorted PBMCs. Because donor CMV infection status was unknown, age-related changes in expanded clonotypes were potentially confounded. A strong correlation was found between observed TCR beta diversity and the percentage of naive T cells measured by flow cytometry.

These data are also associated with another study on T cells of mothers and their children. The second paper states: The donors were nine systemically healthy Caucasian individuals, made up of three mothers and their six children. cDNA synthesis used all of the extracted RNA, with 1.5 ug of RNA in each 15 ul reaction. In the second PCR, the M1S primer introduced both the sample barcodes and 2-4 random nucleotides. Over 9.5 million TCR beta CDR3 reads were obtained for each mother, and millions of reads were obtained for each child. Thymic selection similarly shapes TCR recombination output in related and unrelated pairs, with minor effect from inherited differences. Normalized repertoire overlap was always found to be slightly, but never significantly, higher in related mother-child pairs than in unrelated mother-child pairs. With a sensitivity of about 100 clones per million clonotypes, no persistent microchimeric T cell clones were detected. The study used deep NGS to compare TCR beta repertoires of mothers and children, seeking features distinguishing related mother-child pairs from unrelated individuals. The mean age was roughly 40 +/- 4 years for the mothers and 11 +/- 4 years for the children. After adapter ligation with NEBNext reagents, the libraries were sequenced on Illumina HiSeq 2000 with 100+100 nt paired-end reads. Mother and child libraries were prepared a month apart and sequenced in separate runs to prevent cross-contamination. Between about 500,000 and 2,100,000 distinct TCR beta clonotypes were identified per donor. Naive TCR beta clonotypes were estimated from low-frequency clonotypes matched to each donor's FACS-determined naive share, without sorting.

The sample taken for sequencing was blood. Here the chain combines TRBV29-1 and TRBJ1-1, and the D gene may be TRBD1, 5 bases matching. The source is a boy aged 5-17 years in good health. The CDR3 protein: CSAYRGEAEAFF. The DNA sequence is given as TGCAGCGCGTATCGGGGCGAGGCTGAAGCTTTCTTT. Full variable domain (CDR3 extended with the reference TRBV29-1 and TRBJ1-1 proteins): SAVISQKPSRDICQRGTSLTIQCQVDSQVTMMFWYRQQPGQSLTLIATANQGSEATYESGFVIDKFPISRPNLTFSTLTVSNMSPEDSSIYLCSAYRGEAEAFFGQGTRLTVV.